The clone carrying this TCR beta chain is a singleton in its sample. This CDR3 is 14 amino acids long. Germline V gene lookup returns CDR1 SQVTM and CDR2 ANQGSEA. Deletions cut 6 bases from V and 0 bases from J, with 14 bases between. The sample belongs to a study of blood T cell repertoires in COVID-19. TCRdb's table, derived via immunoSEQ multiplex PCR, lists solely in-frame clones and lacks some. There are 150,000 to 200,000 clones in the sample; approximately 90% occur only once, and roughly 4.5% lies in the top ten. The sequenced sample was peripheral blood. This chain links TRBV29-1 with TRBJ1-2; no firm D call. This TCR was sampled from a man aged 18 to 29 with COVID-19, enrolled during active disease. The chain's CDR3 is CSVGLEVTNYGYTF. The CDR3 nucleotides read TGCAGCGTCGGGTTGGAGGTGACTAACTATGGCTACACCTTC. Full variable domain (outside the CDR3, taken from reference TRBV29-1 and TRBJ1-2): SAVISQKPSRDICQRGTSLTIQCQVDSQVTMMFWYRQQPGQSLTLIATANQGSEATYESGFVIDKFPISRPNLTFSTLTVSNMSPEDSSIYLCSVGLEVTNYGYTFGSGTRLTVV.